These 25 T cell receptor beta chains were all obtained from the same sample, sequenced in a study of CD8 T cells in ankylosing spondylitis. General study points: Ankylosing spondylitis blood seemed to carry a telltale TCR beta motif made of under 10 highly homologous variants.

Their antigen targets remain unknown. TCRdb re-derived calls from the 5' RACE reads in MiXCR, one entry per CDR3 protein. The sample carries hundreds of thousands of distinct CDR3 sequences, about 11% recorded once. Sequenced: blood, either unsorted or a sorted T cell fraction (not recorded which). These receptor sequences come from a male donor with ankylosing spondylitis.

A few counts support this clonotype. This chain connects TRBV10-3 to TRBJ2-5; D gene uncertain. CDR1 ENHRY and CDR2 SYGVKD come from the germline V gene. Trimming cost V 5 bases and J 0 bases, with 1 base left between them. This CDR3 has 11 residues. CDR3 nucleotides: TGTGCCATCAGTAACCAAGAGACCCAGTACTTC. It specifies CAISNQETQYF.

The J gene is TRBJ2-5, the V gene TRBV12-3 or TRBV12-4, with D possibly TRBD2 on 5 matching bases. The CDR3 consists of 15 residues. V lost 3 bases, J lost 4 bases, and 15 bases lay in between. For the CDR3, the DNA is TGTGCCAGCAGTTTGCTTGGAGGACGGGGAGAGACCCAGTACTTC. Amino acid sequence: CASSLLGGRGETQYF.

Ten or more counts support this clonotype. J is TRBJ2-5 and V is TRBV6-5, with a tentative D call TRBD2 (6 bases). The CDR3 is made up of 14 amino acids. The ends were cut back, 4 bases at V and 5 bases at J, with 14 bases in the middle. CDR1 and CDR2 (germline): MNHEY, SVGAGI. The CDR3 bases are TGTGCCAGCAGTTCCACGACTAGATGGGAGACCCAGTACTTC. Translating it yields CASSSTTRWETQYF.

This clonotype turned up a few times. The rearrangement joins TRBV7-9 to TRBJ2-2; D is uncertain. This CDR3 has 15 amino acids. V shed 5 bases and J shed 1 base, with 11 bases lying between them. CDR1 and CDR2 (germline): SEHNR, FQNEAQ (reference sequence). DNA of the CDR3: TGTGCCAGCAGCCCGATTTCTTTGAACACCGGGGAGCTGTTTTTT. Its translation: CASSPISLNTGELFF.

The V call is TRBV15, the J call TRBJ2-7; D is unresolved. The length of the CDR3 is 14 residues. V lost 0 bases and J lost 3, with 9 bases in between. Per germline, CDR1 LNHNV and CDR2 YYDKDF (reference sequence). CDR3 sequence: CATSREFNSYEQYF. CDR3 coding DNA: TGTGCCACCAGCAGAGAGTTTAACAGCTACGAGCAGTACTTC.

V is TRBV29-1 and J is TRBJ1-1; 7 nucleotides match TRBD1. Germline V gene lookup returns CDR1 SQVTM and CDR2 ANQGSEA. V lost 7 bases, J lost 2 bases, and 7 bases stayed unmatched. This CDR3 is built from 13 residues. The CDR3 reads CSGATGSNTEAFF. In nucleotides, the CDR3 is TGCAGCGGGGCGACAGGGTCCAACACTGAAGCTTTCTTT. The variable domain in full, completed from reference TRBV29-1 and TRBJ1-1, reads SAVISQKPSRDICQRGTSLTIQCQVDSQVTMMFWYRQQPGQSLTLIATANQGSEATYESGFVIDKFPISRPNLTFSTLTVSNMSPEDSSIYLCSGATGSNTEAFFGQGTRLTVV.

The gene calls are TRBV12-3 or TRBV12-4 and TRBJ1-1; 11 bases line up with TRBD1. This CDR3 contains 14 residues. Losses at the gene ends were 7 bases for V and 3 bases for J; bases not matched to a gene: 4. CDR3 loop: CASTPGQGDTEAFF. The CDR3 nucleotides are TGTGCCAGCACCCCGGGACAGGGGGACACTGAAGCTTTCTTT.

The chain is built from TRBV5-1 and TRBJ2-5; 12 bases fit TRBD1. The germline CDR1 and CDR2 sequences are SGHRS and YFSETQ. J was trimmed by 5 bases and V by 7 bases; bases with no gene match: 9. The CDR3 has 15 residues. The CDR3: CASGPGTGGRETQYF. The CDR3 DNA is TGCGCCAGCGGTCCCGGGACAGGGGGCCGGGAGACCCAGTACTTC.

The rearrangement joins TRBV4-2 to TRBJ1-5; weak D call: TRBD1 (6 bases). This CDR3 is built from 15 residues. Germline V gives CDR1 LGHNA, CDR2 YNFKEQ. Trimming shortened V by 1 base and J by 1 base, and 8 bases separated the two germline ends. CDR3 in DNA: TGTGCCAGCAGCCAAGGACAGGCCAGCAATCAGCCCCAGCATTTT. Encoded protein: CASSQGQASNQPQHF.

There are a few counts of this clonotype. The genes are TRBV10-3 and TRBJ2-7, with a tentative D call TRBD1 (6 bases). The CDR3 is made up of 13 amino acids. Germline-derived CDR1 and CDR2 are ENHRY and SYGVKD. Trimming took off 6 bases at V and 5 bases at J, with 14 bases between the two ends. CDR3 region: CAIRRARGHEQYF. The DNA of the CDR3 is TGTGCCATCAGGCGAGCCAGGGGCCACGAGCAGTACTTC.

The V and J genes are TRBV4-2 and TRBJ1-2; D remains unclear. Germline V gene data show CDR1 as LGHNA and CDR2 as YNFKEQ. This CDR3 is 15 amino acids long. V lost 2 bases and J 2 bases, leaving 12 bases between the germline ends. The CDR3 is CASSQTVRQNYGYTF. The CDR3 DNA reads TGTGCCAGCAGCCAAACGGTGCGGCAGAACTATGGCTACACCTTC.

This clonotype appeared a few times. For the CDR3, the DNA is TGTGCCAGCAGTCTCTTCACCGGGGAGCTGTTTTTT. Amino acid sequence: CASSLFTGELFF. The chain couples TRBV6-5 to TRBJ2-2; D is unclear. CDR3 length equals 12 residues. Germline loops: CDR1 MNHEY, CDR2 SVGAGI. The ends were cut back, 5 bases at V and 4 bases at J, with 5 bases in the middle.

The rearrangement links TRBV10-3 to TRBJ1-1; D possibly corresponds to TRBD1 (6 bases). This CDR3 spans 13 amino acids. Germline CDR1 and CDR2: ENHRY and SYGVKD. Between the trimmed V and J ends, which lost 4 bases and 4 bases, there was a span of 10 bases. The CDR3 DNA follows: TGTGCCATCAGTGTGGGGGGGGCCACTGAAGCTTTCTTT. Translated, it gives CAISVGGATEAFF.

V usage is TRBV12-3 or TRBV12-4 and J usage is TRBJ1-1; unclear D gene. This CDR3 spans 14 amino acids. Trimming took 6 bases from V and 4 from J, leaving 15 bases between them. The CDR3 spells CASSQVPAGTEAFF. The CDR3 nucleotides read TGTGCCAGCAGCCAAGTCCCGGCTGGCACTGAAGCTTTCTTT.

This chain connects TRBV3-1 to TRBJ1-1; D is ambiguous. The ends were cut back, 3 bases at V and 1 base at J, with 9 bases in the middle. This CDR3 is 14 amino acids long. Germline loops: CDR1 LGHDT, CDR2 YNNKEL (reference sequence). The DNA for the CDR3 is TGTGCCAGCAGCCATCACAGTGGGAACACTGAAGCTTTCTTT. It is translated as CASSHHSGNTEAFF.

This clonotype was observed many times. The chain couples TRBV20-1 to TRBJ2-7; 7 bases are a match to TRBD2. Germline loops: CDR1 DFQATT, CDR2 SNEGSKA (reference sequence). The junction had 4 bases not matched to a gene; V was cut back by 3 bases and J by 2 bases. The CDR3 has 13 residues. This CDR3 reads CSASRDYPYEQYF. CDR3 nucleotide sequence: TGCAGTGCTAGCCGGGACTACCCCTACGAGCAGTACTTC.

The chain employs TRBV6-5 and TRBJ1-6; D possibly corresponds to TRBD1 (5 bases). The V and J ends lost 2 bases and 15 bases respectively, with 14 bases between them. Germline lookup yields CDR1 MNHEY and CDR2 SVGAGI. The CDR3 sequence is 13 residues long. CDR3 nucleotide sequence: TGTGCCAGCAGTTACGGGACGGACCTAAACCTCCACTTT. Translation gives CASSYGTDLNLHF.

This clonotype was seen a few times. V is TRBV5-1 and J is TRBJ2-1; 8 bases map to TRBD1. Trimming removed 0 bases from V and 5 bases from J; junction bases left unmatched: 4. The CDR3 covers 15 residues. The V gene's germline CDR1 is SGHRS and CDR2 YFSETQ. As DNA, the CDR3 is TGCGCCAGCAGCTTGGGGACAGGGACCGACAATGAGCAGTTCTTC. The encoded protein is CASSLGTGTDNEQFF.

The genes are TRBV5-5 and TRBJ2-7; no firm D call. CDR3 size: 12 residues. Germline CDR1 SGHKS, CDR2 YYEKEE (reference sequence). V lost 2 bases and J 5 bases, leaving 8 bases between the germline ends. CDR3 nucleotide sequence: TGTGCCAGCAGCTTTACCCCAGACGAGCAGTACTTC. It yields the protein CASSFTPDEQYF.

This clonotype was recorded at least ten times. The chain has TRBV12-3 or TRBV12-4 and TRBJ2-3; 10 bases line up with TRBD2. The length of the CDR3 is 15 residues. J was trimmed by 4 bases and V by 10 bases; bases with no gene match: 11. In DNA form, the CDR3 reads TGTGCCACTGCCGAGCTAGCGGGGGATCCAGATACGCAGTATTTT. Its translation: CATAELAGDPDTQYF.

There are many counts of this clonotype. The chain carries TRBV12-3 or TRBV12-4 and TRBJ1-5, with D possibly being TRBD1 (5 bases). Trimming cost V 3 bases and J 0 bases, with 9 bases left between them. The length of the CDR3 is 15 residues. The CDR3 nucleotides are TGTGCCAGCAGTTTCGGGGGGTATAGCAATCAGCCCCAGCATTTT. Translated: CASSFGGYSNQPQHF.

Many counts were recorded for this clonotype. This sequence joins TRBV20-1 and TRBJ1-2; weak D call: TRBD1 (6 bases). The CDR3 runs 15 residues. With 8 bases removed from V and 7 bases from J, the gap between germline ends came to 26 bases. CDR1 DFQATT and CDR2 SNEGSKA come from the germline V gene (reference sequence). Written as DNA, the CDR3 is TGCAGTACAGGGAGAGGGCGGGGCCCCTTAGGTGGCTACACCTTC. This translates into CSTGRGRGPLGGYTF.

The rearrangement joins TRBV9 to TRBJ2-7, with D perhaps TRBD1 or TRBD2 (6 bases each). Looked up from germline, CDR1 is SGDLS and CDR2 is YYNGEE. The CDR3 runs 15 residues. Trimming pared 4 bases from V and 2 bases from J, leaving 16 bases between. The CDR3, as DNA: TGTGCCAGCAGCCCTACCCCGGGGGCCACCTACGAGCAGTACTTC. It translates to CASSPTPGATYEQYF.

The chain uses TRBV6-5 and TRBJ2-7; 12 bases align to TRBD1. Germline CDR1 and CDR2: MNHEY and SVGAGI. The CDR3 has 15 amino acids. The V segment lost 2 bases and the J segment 6 bases; nucleotides outside the gene matches: 5. The CDR3 nucleotides read TGTGCCAGCAGTTACGGGGACAGGGGGCGAGGCGAGCAGTACTTC. Its translation: CASSYGDRGRGEQYF.

This chain uses TRBV6-2 or TRBV6-3 with TRBJ1-5; D uncertain. The CDR3 is 16 amino acids. Between the trimmed V and J ends, which lost 5 bases and 2 bases, there was a span of 16 bases. The germline V gene encodes CDR1 MNHEY and CDR2 SVGEGT. CDR3 sequence reads: CASSRPRVAGNQPQHF. The CDR3 DNA follows: TGTGCCAGCAGTCGCCCGAGGGTTGCGGGCAATCAGCCCCAGCATTTT.